The 4 T cell receptor beta chains presented below share a single source sample, sequenced in a study of cytomegalovirus exposure and HLA in healthy donors. PCR amplification relied on 60 Vbeta primers (plus 13 Jbeta primers). TCRdb's copy holds only in-frame clones and misses some; the assay was immunoSEQ multiplex PCR. The sample holds 150,000 or so clones; approximately 82% are singletons and the top ten take more than 1.5%. The specimen was PBMCs. These receptor sequences come from a middle-aged woman in good health and CMV-seronegative.

CDR3 protein: CASTPGTRLYNEQFF. The CDR3 DNA reads TGTGCCAGCACCCCTGGCACGAGGCTTTACAATGAGCAGTTCTTC. The chain uses TRBV27 and TRBJ2-1, with unresolved D. Germline CDR1 reads MNHEY; CDR2 reads SMNVEV (reference sequence). CDR3 length equals 15 residues. V was cut by 7 bases and J by 4 bases, with 17 bases left in between.

The chain uses TRBV9 and TRBJ2-7; D might be TRBD2 (5 bases). Deletions cut 3 bases from V and 3 bases from J, with 16 bases between. The germline gives CDR1 SGDLS, CDR2 YYNGEE. This CDR3 region has 15 residues. The CDR3: CASSGQVGSVYEQYF. The CDR3 DNA follows: TGTGCCAGCAGCGGGCAGGTGGGGAGTGTCTACGAGCAGTACTTC.

This clone has more than one count but fewer than ten. The chain employs TRBV7-2 and TRBJ2-7; no reliable D call. The CDR3 runs 15 residues. Trimming cost V 5 bases and J 4 bases, with 18 bases left between them. Germline CDR1 SGHTA, CDR2 FQGNSA. Here the CDR3 reads CASSLAPAMTYEQYF. The CDR3 DNA reads TGTGCCAGCAGCCTGGCCCCAGCGATGACTTACGAGCAGTACTTC.

V gene TRBV2 combines with J gene TRBJ2-3, with TRBD2 matching 7 bases. The junction had 13 bases not matched to a gene; V was cut back by 7 bases and J by 6 bases. The CDR3 consists of 15 residues. Germline V gene data show CDR1 as SNHLY and CDR2 as FYNNEI. CDR3 bases: TGTGCCAGCACCATATCCGGGGCGGGAGCTGATACGCAGTATTTT. Its translation: CASTISGAGADTQYF.